This is a list of T cell receptor beta chains from one sample in a study of T cells after yellow fever vaccination. TCRdb passed the 5' RACE reads through MiXCR, listing each CDR3 protein once. The repertoire holds 620,000 or so distinct CDR3 sequences, with 9% to 15% as singletons. The material was PBMCs, obtained on the day of the yellow fever booster vaccination. The receptors come from a man aged 30 to 45 who received the YFV17D yellow fever vaccine. The CDR3 runs from the conserved cysteine through the conserved F or W. A D gene is named only where the DNA matches it firmly. A row's size may be missing; if present it is once, few, many or a size class.

d_gene	abundance	v_gene	j_gene	CDR3nt	CDR3aa
TRBD2	many	TRBV12-3/TRBV12-4	TRBJ2-7	TGTGCCAGCCGTACTAGCGGGAGCTCCTACGAGCAGTACTTC	CASRTSGSSYEQYF
NA	few	TRBV5-6	TRBJ2-1	TGTGCCAGCAGCTGGCTCGACAGGGAGGGTGAGCAGTTCTTC	CASSWLDREGEQFF
TRBD2	many	TRBV5-1	TRBJ2-5	TGCGCCAGCAGCTTGGCGGGAGGGATTCAAGAGACCCAGTACTTC	CASSLAGGIQETQYF
NA	NA	TRBV20-1	TRBJ1-3	TGCAGTGCTAGACACCACAGCTCTGGAAACACCATATATTTT	CSARHHSSGNTIYF
NA	few	TRBV6-1	TRBJ2-7	TGTGCCAGCAGTCAGGGACTCTACTCCTACGAGCAGTACTTC	CASSQGLYSYEQYF
TRBD2	few	TRBV7-2	TRBJ2-1	TGTGCCAGCAGGCTTGCCAGCGGGAGAGGGGGCTACAATGAGCAGTTCTTC	CASRLASGRGGYNEQFF
TRBD2	few	TRBV7-2	TRBJ2-1	TGTGCCAGCAGCTTAGCTAACGGACTAGCGCCTGAGCAGTTCTTC	CASSLANGLAPEQFF
NA	NA	TRBV7-9	TRBJ2-7	TGTGCCAGCAGTGATAGAGACTTCTACGAGCAGTACTTC	CASSDRDFYEQYF
NA	NA	TRBV20-1	TRBJ2-1	TGCAGTGCCTCGAATTTAGCGGCCAGCTCCTACAATGAGCAGTTCTTC	CSASNLAASSYNEQFF
NA	NA	TRBV21-1	TRBJ2-3	TGTGCCAGCAGCAAAAAGCGCCCCGGCATCTATACGCAGTATTTT	CASSKKRPGIYTQYF
TRBD2	few	TRBV13	TRBJ2-7	TGTGCCAGCAGGTTGGGTTTAGCGGGAGGCGAGCAGTACTTC	CASRLGLAGGEQYF
NA	NA	TRBV7-9	TRBJ1-5	TGTGCCAGCAGCACGACCGTAGGTCAGCCCCAGCATTTT	CASSTTVGQPQHF
NA	few	TRBV7-9	TRBJ2-4	TGTGCCAGCACCCCAGGGGAGTTGGCCAAAAACATTCAGTACTTC	CASTPGELAKNIQYF
NA	NA	TRBV20-1	TRBJ1-3	TGCAGTGCTAGAGGTCAGGGCAACTCTGGAAACACCATATATTTT	CSARGQGNSGNTIYF
NA	NA	TRBV20-1	TRBJ2-3	TGCAGTGCTACCGGGACAGATACGCAGTATTTT	CSATGTDTQYF
TRBD1	few	TRBV6-5	TRBJ1-1	TGTGCCAGCAGTTTAATGCGGACAGGGAACACTGAAGCTTTCTTT	CASSLMRTGNTEAFF
NA	many	TRBV12-3/TRBV12-4	TRBJ1-3	TGTGCCAGCAGTTTTCCCGGAGCTGGAAACACCATATATTTT	CASSFPGAGNTIYF
NA	few	TRBV6-2/TRBV6-3	TRBJ2-5	TGTGCCAGCCTGGGGGAGAAGACCCAGTACTTC	CASLGEKTQYF
TRBD2	few	TRBV11-2	TRBJ2-5	TGTGCCAGCAGCACGGGGGGGCAGGGAGAGACCCAGTACTTC	CASSTGGQGETQYF
NA	NA	TRBV20-1	TRBJ2-5	TGCAGTGCTACCGGTAAAGAGACCCAGTACTTC	CSATGKETQYF
TRBD2	many	TRBV7-2	TRBJ2-7	TGTGCCAGCAGCTTAAGCGGACTAGCGGGAGGGCCGGGGCAGTACTTC	CASSLSGLAGGPGQYF
NA	NA	TRBV5-1	TRBJ2-5	TGCGCCAGCAGCTCGGCCATTACGAGGCAAGAGACCCAGTACTTC	CASSSAITRQETQYF
NA	few	TRBV6-5	TRBJ1-4	TGTGCCAGCAGTTACGGACAGAGAATAAATGAAAAACTGTTTTTT	CASSYGQRINEKLFF
NA	few	TRBV10-3	TRBJ1-4	TGTGCCACCGGTGAGGCTACTAATGAAAAACTGTTTTTT	CATGEATNEKLFF
NA	few	TRBV5-5	TRBJ1-4	TGTGCCAGCAGCCGCACGTCGGACGGGCATGAAAAACTGTTTTTT	CASSRTSDGHEKLFF
TRBD2	NA	TRBV20-1	TRBJ2-1	TGCAGTCCTTCTAGCGGGAACCACAATGAGCAGTTCTTC	CSPSSGNHNEQFF
TRBD2	many	TRBV7-2	TRBJ2-1	TGTGCCAGCAGCAGACTAGCGGCGTCCTACAATGAGCAGTTCTTC	CASSRLAASYNEQFF
TRBD1	NA	TRBV12-3/TRBV12-4	TRBJ2-7	TGTGCCAGCAACCACATACAGGGGGGAGAGCAGTACTTC	CASNHIQGGEQYF
NA	NA	TRBV25-1	TRBJ2-7	TGTGCCAGCAGTGACCAGCCCTACGAGCAGTACTTC	CASSDQPYEQYF
NA	few	TRBV25-1	TRBJ1-3	TGTGCCAGCAGTGAACTTGACAGACTGGGAAACACCATATATTTT	CASSELDRLGNTIYF
NA	few	TRBV5-1	TRBJ1-2	TGCGCCAGCAGCCCTCAACGGGGGGCGGATGGCTACACCTTC	CASSPQRGADGYTF
NA	NA	TRBV21-1	TRBJ1-1	TGTGCCAGCAGCGCCCGGCTCCTAGATGGCACTGAAGCTTTCTTT	CASSARLLDGTEAFF
NA	NA	TRBV5-4	TRBJ2-7	TGTGCCAGCAGCTTGGAACCAGCGGCCTCCTACGAGCAGTACTTC	CASSLEPAASYEQYF
TRBD1	few	TRBV7-6	TRBJ2-1	TGTGCCAGCAGCCGAATACAGGGGGCAGGCAATGAGCAGTTCTTC	CASSRIQGAGNEQFF
NA	NA	TRBV4-1	TRBJ1-5	TGCGCCAGCAGCGACAGTAGCAATCAGCCCCAGCATTTT	CASSDSSNQPQHF
TRBD2	NA	TRBV5-1	TRBJ2-1	TGCGCCAGCAGCTTGGTGGCGGGAGGGTGGTCTAATGAGCAGTTCTTC	CASSLVAGGWSNEQFF
NA	few	TRBV10-3	TRBJ2-3	TGTGCCACCAGGGGCGGAGTTAGCAATCCCCGGGGAGATACGCAGTATTTT	CATRGGVSNPRGDTQYF
NA	NA	TRBV3-1	TRBJ1-2	TGTGCCAGCAGCCAAGATACGGGGACCGGCTACACCTTC	CASSQDTGTGYTF
NA	NA	TRBV5-1	TRBJ1-5	TGCGCCAGCAGGGGGGGGTCCAATCAGCCCCAGCATTTT	CASRGGSNQPQHF
TRBD2	NA	TRBV28	TRBJ2-1	TGTGCCACCCTTAGACTAGCGGAAACCAATGAGCAGTTCTTC	CATLRLAETNEQFF
NA	few	TRBV3-1	TRBJ2-1	TGTGCCAGCGGCCACGGACGGTCGACCTACAATGAGCAGTTCTTC	CASGHGRSTYNEQFF
NA	NA	TRBV6-5	TRBJ2-7	TGTGCCAGCCTAGGGCCCAATTACGAGCAGTACTTC	CASLGPNYEQYF
NA	NA	TRBV20-1	TRBJ2-5	TGCAGTGCTAGAGAACTTTTTAAAGAGACCCAGTACTTC	CSARELFKETQYF
NA	NA	TRBV5-5	TRBJ1-1	TGTGCCAGCAGCTTGGCCGAGGGCATCAATGCTTTCTTT	CASSLAEGINAFF
NA	many	TRBV12-3/TRBV12-4	TRBJ2-2	TGTGCCAGCACTCGGTTCGGGGAGCTGTTTTTT	CASTRFGELFF
NA	many	TRBV7-2	TRBJ2-1	TGTGCCAGCAGCTTAGTGGGACAACTATACAATGAGCAGTTCTTC	CASSLVGQLYNEQFF
NA	few	TRBV28	TRBJ2-1	TGTGCCAGCAGTCCATACAGGAGGTCCTACAATGAGCAGTTCTTC	CASSPYRRSYNEQFF
NA	NA	TRBV6-5	TRBJ2-1	TGTGCCAGCAGTTACTTGAGCGGGAATGAGCAGTTCTTC	CASSYLSGNEQFF
NA	many	TRBV5-1	TRBJ1-2	TGCGCCAGCAGCTCCGACACAGGGATCTATGGCTACACCTTC	CASSSDTGIYGYTF
NA	NA	TRBV24-1	TRBJ2-1	TGTGCCACCAGTGCGGTAGCGGCCAGCTCCTACAATGAGCAGTTCTTC	CATSAVAASSYNEQFF
NA	NA	TRBV5-1	TRBJ2-3	TGCGCCAGCAGCAGGGCAGGGGCTTCCACAGATACGCAGTATTTT	CASSRAGASTDTQYF